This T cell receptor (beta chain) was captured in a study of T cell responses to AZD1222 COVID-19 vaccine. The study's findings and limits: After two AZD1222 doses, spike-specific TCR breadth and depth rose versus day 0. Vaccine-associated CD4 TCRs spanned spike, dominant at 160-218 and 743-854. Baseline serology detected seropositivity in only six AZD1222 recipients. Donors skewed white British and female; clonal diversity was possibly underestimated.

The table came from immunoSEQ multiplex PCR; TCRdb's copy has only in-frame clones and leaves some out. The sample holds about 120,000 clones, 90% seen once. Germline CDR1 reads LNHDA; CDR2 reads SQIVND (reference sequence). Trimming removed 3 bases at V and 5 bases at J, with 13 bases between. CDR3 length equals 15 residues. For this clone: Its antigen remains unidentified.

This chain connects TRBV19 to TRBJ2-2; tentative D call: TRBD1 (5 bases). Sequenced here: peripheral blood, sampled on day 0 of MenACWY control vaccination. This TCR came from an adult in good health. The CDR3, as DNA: TGTGCCAGTAGTATCGGACATAGATGGACCGGGGAGCTGTTTTTT. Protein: CASSIGHRWTGELFF.